Listed here are 2 T cell receptor beta chains from one sample, sequenced in a study of circulating and synovial CD4+ cells in juvenile arthritis (dated by TCRdb to 2013 to 2016). The library was prepared using the immunoSEQ multiplex PCR assay. TCRdb mirrors the immuneACCESS table, restricted to in-frame sequences. Some clones are absent from its copies; in checked studies, under half trace to an unresolved V gene, and the reason for the others is unknown. The sample includes around 32,000 clones, with 90% to 95% observed a single time. 2.9% of the sample belongs to the ten largest clones. Sequenced input: CD4+ T cells from blood. These receptors came from a human donor with juvenile idiopathic arthritis.

The rearrangement links TRBV10-1 to TRBJ2-1, with D uncertain. The germline gives CDR1 WNHNN, CDR2 SYGVQD (reference sequence). This CDR3 has 16 amino acids. The ends were cut back, 0 bases at V and 3 bases at J, with 12 bases in the middle. The CDR3 nucleotides are TGCGCCAGCAGTGAGTCGAGTGCGAACCGCTACAATGAGCAGTTCTTC. This codes for CASSESSANRYNEQFF.

J is TRBJ1-2 and V is TRBV6-5; 7 bases agree with TRBD1. Trimming took 0 bases from V and 5 from J; bases not matched to a gene: 6. From germline, CDR1 is MNHEY and CDR2 SVGAGI. This CDR3 comprises 15 residues. The CDR3 region has the DNA TGTGCCAGCAGTTACTCGACAGGGCAGGCTTATGGCTACACCTTC. It encodes CASSYSTGQAYGYTF.